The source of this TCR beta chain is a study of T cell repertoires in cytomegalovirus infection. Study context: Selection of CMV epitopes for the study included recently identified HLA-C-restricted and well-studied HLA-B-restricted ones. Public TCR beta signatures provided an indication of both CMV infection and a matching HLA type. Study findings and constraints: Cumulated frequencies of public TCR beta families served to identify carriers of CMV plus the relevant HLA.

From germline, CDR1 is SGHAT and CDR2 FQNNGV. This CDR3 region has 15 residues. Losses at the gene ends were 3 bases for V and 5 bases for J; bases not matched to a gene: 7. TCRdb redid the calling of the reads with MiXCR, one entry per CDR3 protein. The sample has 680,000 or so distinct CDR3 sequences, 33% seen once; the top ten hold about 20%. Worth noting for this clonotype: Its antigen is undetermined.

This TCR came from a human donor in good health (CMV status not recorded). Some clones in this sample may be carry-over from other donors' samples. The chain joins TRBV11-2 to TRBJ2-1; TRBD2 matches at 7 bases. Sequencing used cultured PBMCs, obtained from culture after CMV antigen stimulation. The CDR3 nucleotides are TGTGCCAGCAGCTTCTGGGCGGGGGACCACAATGAGCAGTTCTTC. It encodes CASSFWAGDHNEQFF.